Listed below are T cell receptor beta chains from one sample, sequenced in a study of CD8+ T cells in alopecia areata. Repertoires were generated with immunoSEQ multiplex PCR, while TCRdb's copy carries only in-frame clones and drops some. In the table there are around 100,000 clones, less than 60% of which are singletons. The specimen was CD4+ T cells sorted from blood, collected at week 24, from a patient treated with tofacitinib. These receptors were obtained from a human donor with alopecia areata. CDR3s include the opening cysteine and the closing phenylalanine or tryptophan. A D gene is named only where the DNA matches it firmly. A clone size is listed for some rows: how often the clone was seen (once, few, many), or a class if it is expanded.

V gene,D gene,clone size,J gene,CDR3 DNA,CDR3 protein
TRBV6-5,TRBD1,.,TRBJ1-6,TGTGCCAGCATGGTAGACAGGGCGGGTTCACCCCTCCACTTT,CASMVDRAGSPLHF
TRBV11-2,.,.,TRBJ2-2,TGTGCCAGCAGCTTAGGGGGGGCGAACACCGGGGAGCTGTTTTTT,CASSLGGANTGELFF
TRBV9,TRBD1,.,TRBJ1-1,TGTGCCAGCAGCGGAGGGGACAGGGCTGAAGCTTTCTTT,CASSGGDRAEAFF
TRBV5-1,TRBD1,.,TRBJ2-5,TGCGCCAGCAGCCAGGACAGGGGCGGGGAGACCCAGTACTTC,CASSQDRGGETQYF
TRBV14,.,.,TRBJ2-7,TGTGCCAGCAGCTCCCAGGACTACGAGCAGTACTTC,CASSSQDYEQYF
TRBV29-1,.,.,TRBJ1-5,TGCAGCGTTGTTTCTGGACAAGAGTCTCCCCAGCATTTT,CSVVSGQESPQHF
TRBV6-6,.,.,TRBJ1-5,TGTGCCAGCGTCGCAGCCGACGGCAATCAGCCCCAGCATTTT,CASVAADGNQPQHF
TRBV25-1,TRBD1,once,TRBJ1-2,TGTGCCAGCAAAAAGGGACAGGGGAACGGCTACACCTTC,CASKKGQGNGYTF
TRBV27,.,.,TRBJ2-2,TGTGCCAGCAGCTTCATGGGCGGGGAGCTGTTTTTT,CASSFMGGELFF
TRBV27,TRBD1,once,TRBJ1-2,TGTGCCAGCAGTTTATGGGGACAGGGCTATGGCTACACCTTC,CASSLWGQGYGYTF
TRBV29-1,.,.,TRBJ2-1,TGCAGCCTCCGACTAGGTCGGTCGGATGAGCAGTTCTTC,CSLRLGRSDEQFF
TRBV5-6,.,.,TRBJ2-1,TGTGCCAGCAGCTTGAGCTTGAGGGTCTCCTACAATGAGCAGTTCTTC,CASSLSLRVSYNEQFF
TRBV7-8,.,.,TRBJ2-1,TGTGCCAGCAGGCCGTCTCGTGGGGGGATCAATGAGCAGTTCTTC,CASRPSRGGINEQFF
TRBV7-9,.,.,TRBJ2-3,TGTGCCAGCAGCTTACGCAGGGTGGGCACAGATACGCAGTATTTT,CASSLRRVGTDTQYF
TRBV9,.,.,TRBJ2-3,TGTGCCAGCAGCTCCAGACAACAAAGTAGCACAGATACGCAGTATTTT,CASSSRQQSSTDTQYF
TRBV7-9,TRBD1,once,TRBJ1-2,TGTGCCAGCAGCCCTAGGACAGGGGCCTATGGCTACACCTTC,CASSPRTGAYGYTF
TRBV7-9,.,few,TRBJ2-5,TGTGCCAGCAGCCTGGGGGCGGATGTTGAGACCCAGTACTTC,CASSLGADVETQYF
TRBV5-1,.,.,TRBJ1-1,TGCGCCAGCAGCTTGGGAGGGAGTGAGACTGAAGCTTTCTTT,CASSLGGSETEAFF
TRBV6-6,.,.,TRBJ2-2,TGTGCCAGCATCAGGAAAGGGTCGTACACCGGGGAGCTGTTTTTT,CASIRKGSYTGELFF
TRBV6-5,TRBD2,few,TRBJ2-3,TGTGCCAGCAGTTACGGGACTAGCAGGGGAGATACGCAGTATTTT,CASSYGTSRGDTQYF
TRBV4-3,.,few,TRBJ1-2,TGCGCCAGCAGCCCTGGGGGCCAGGGGATTGGCAATGGCTACACCTTC,CASSPGGQGIGNGYTF
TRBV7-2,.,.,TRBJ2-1,TGTGCCAGTCGAGGAAGGAGCTCCTACAATGAGCAGTTCTTC,CASRGRSSYNEQFF
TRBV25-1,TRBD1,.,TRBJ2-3,TGTGCCAGCAGTAGGGGACAGGGAAGCACAGATACGCAGTATTTT,CASSRGQGSTDTQYF
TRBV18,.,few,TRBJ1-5,TGTGCCAGCTCACAAGGGGTGAATCAGCCCCAGCATTTT,CASSQGVNQPQHF
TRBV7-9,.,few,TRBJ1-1,TGTGCCAGCAGCTTAGAGCTGAACACTGAAGCTTTCTTT,CASSLELNTEAFF
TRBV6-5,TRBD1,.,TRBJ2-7,TGTGCCAGCAGTCCCTCGACAGGGGGTGGCGAGCAGTACTTC,CASSPSTGGGEQYF
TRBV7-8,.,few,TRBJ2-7,TGTGCCAGCAGCTCTCGGACAGCCACCTACGAGCAGTACTTC,CASSSRTATYEQYF
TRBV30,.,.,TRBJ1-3,TGTGCCTGGAGTGTCGGCAGCTCTGGAAACACCATATATTTT,CAWSVGSSGNTIYF
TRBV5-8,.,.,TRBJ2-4,TGTGCCAGCACCGCCCGGGACTTCCAATCGTCGCAGTACTTC,CASTARDFQSSQYF
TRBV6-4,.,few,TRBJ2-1,TGTGCCAGCAGTGACTCGAACAGATACAATGAGCAGTTCTTC,CASSDSNRYNEQFF
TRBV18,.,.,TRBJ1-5,TGTGCCAGCTCAGGCGGTTTTAGCAATCAGCCCCAGCATTTT,CASSGGFSNQPQHF
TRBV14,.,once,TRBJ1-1,TGTGCCAGCAGCCAAGTGGCTGTGGGTACTGAAGCTTTCTTT,CASSQVAVGTEAFF
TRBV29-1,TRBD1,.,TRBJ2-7,TGCAGCGTTGCGACAGGGCCCTACGAGCAGTACTTC,CSVATGPYEQYF
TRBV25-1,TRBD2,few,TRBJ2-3,TGTGCCAGCAGTGCGGCAGCGGGCGGGAGTAGCACAGATACGCAGTATTTT,CASSAAAGGSSTDTQYF
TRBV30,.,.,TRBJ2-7,TGTGCCTGGTGCGACAGAGGAACCTACGAGCAGTACTTC,CAWCDRGTYEQYF
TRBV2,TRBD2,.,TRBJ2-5,TGTGCCAGTACCCCAGCGGGGGAGGAGACCCAGTACTTC,CASTPAGEETQYF
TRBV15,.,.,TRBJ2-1,TGTGCCACCAGCAGGGAGGGCGGCGACCAACGTAGGGGGCAGTTCTTC,CATSREGGDQRRGQFF
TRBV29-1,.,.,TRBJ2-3,TGCAGCGCGGCCTTGGGGGATGCAGATACGCAGTATTTT,CSAALGDADTQYF
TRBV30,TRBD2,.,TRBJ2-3,TGTGCCTGGATAAGCGGGGGTACTCCAGATACGCAGTATTTT,CAWISGGTPDTQYF
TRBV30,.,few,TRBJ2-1,TGTGCCTGGAGATCAGCGGACCGATACAATGAGCAGTTCTTC,CAWRSADRYNEQFF
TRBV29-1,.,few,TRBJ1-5,TGCAGCGTTGAAGGGGGGGGTAGCAATCAGCCCCAGCATTTT,CSVEGGGSNQPQHF
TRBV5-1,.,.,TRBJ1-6,TGCGCCAGCAGCTTGTCACCGGGGGCATATAATTCACCCCTCCACTTT,CASSLSPGAYNSPLHF
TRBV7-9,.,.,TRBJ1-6,TGTGCCAGCAGAGAGGGGGGTTCACCCCTCCACTTT,CASREGGSPLHF
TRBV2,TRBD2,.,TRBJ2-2,TGTGCCAGCAGACTAGCGGGGACCGGGGAGCTGTTTTTT,CASRLAGTGELFF
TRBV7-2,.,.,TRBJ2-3,TGTGCCAGCAGCCTGCAGGGGGGGAGGGATACGCAGTATTTT,CASSLQGGRDTQYF
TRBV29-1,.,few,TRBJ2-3,TGCAGCGTTGATCGACAGGCGACAGATACGCAGTATTTT,CSVDRQATDTQYF
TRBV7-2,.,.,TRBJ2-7,TGTGCCAGCAGCTTAGTTGGAGGGGCGGTCTCCTACGAGCAGTACTTC,CASSLVGGAVSYEQYF
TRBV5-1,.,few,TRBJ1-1,TGCGCCAGCAGCTTGGGGACGGCGAACACTGAAGCTTTCTTT,CASSLGTANTEAFF
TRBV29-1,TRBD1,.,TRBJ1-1,TGCAGCGCGAGGACCGGGACAGGGGGCACTGAAGCTTTCTTT,CSARTGTGGTEAFF
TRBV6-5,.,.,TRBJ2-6,TGTGCCAGCAGTTACTCGAAGGGATTTGGGGCCAACGTCCTGACTTTC,CASSYSKGFGANVLTF